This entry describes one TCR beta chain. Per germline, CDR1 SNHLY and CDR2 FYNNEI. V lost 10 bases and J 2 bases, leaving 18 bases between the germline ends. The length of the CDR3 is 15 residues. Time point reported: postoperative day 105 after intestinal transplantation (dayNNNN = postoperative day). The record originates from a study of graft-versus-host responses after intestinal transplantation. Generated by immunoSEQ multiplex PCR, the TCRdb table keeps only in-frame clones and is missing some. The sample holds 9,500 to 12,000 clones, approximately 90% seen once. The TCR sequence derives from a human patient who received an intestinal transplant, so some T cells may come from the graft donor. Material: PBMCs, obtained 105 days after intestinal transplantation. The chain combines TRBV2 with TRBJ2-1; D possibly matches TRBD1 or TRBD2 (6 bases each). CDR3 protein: CANRAGGLAYNEQFF. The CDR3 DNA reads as TGTGCCAACAGGGCAGGAGGGTTGGCCTACAATGAGCAGTTCTTC.